The 5 T cell receptor beta chains in this list originate from one sample, sequenced in a study of blood T cell repertoires in COVID-19. Using immunoSEQ multiplex PCR, the repertoire was profiled, and TCRdb retains in-frame clones only, with some absent. The sample lists about 86,000 clones, roughly 84% seen once, with around 29% in the top ten. What was sequenced was peripheral blood. The receptors stem from a woman over 75 with active or convalescent COVID-19.

The V call is TRBV5-1, the J call TRBJ1-1, with unresolved D. V shed 0 bases and J shed 2 bases, with 8 bases lying between them. CDR1 and CDR2 (germline): SGHRS, YFSETQ. CDR3 length: 14 residues. CDR3: CASSLVTGNTEAFF. DNA of the CDR3: TGCGCCAGCAGCTTGGTAACGGGTAACACTGAAGCTTTCTTT.

V is TRBV11-3 and J is TRBJ2-2; the match to TRBD1 covers 11 bases. The length of the CDR3 is 16 residues. Germline V gene sequence: CDR1 SGHNT, CDR2 YENEEA. Losses at the gene ends were 5 bases for V and 4 bases for J; bases not matched to a gene: 6. The CDR3 here is CASSGPGTGGTGELFF. In nucleotides, the CDR3 is TGTGCCAGCAGCGGACCCGGGACAGGGGGCACCGGGGAGCTGTTTTTT.

The rearrangement joins TRBV2 to TRBJ2-3; 8 bases are a match to TRBD1. V trimming: 5 bases; J trimming: 6 bases; junction bases outside the gene matches: 10. The CDR3 spans 15 residues. The germline gives CDR1 SNHLY, CDR2 FYNNEI. CDR3 coding DNA: TGTGCCAGCAGTTATATTCGGACAGGGCGGGATACGCAGTATTTT. This sequence encodes CASSYIRTGRDTQYF.

The chain links TRBV29-1 to TRBJ1-2; D uncertain. Per germline, CDR1 SQVTM and CDR2 ANQGSEA. V dropped 1 base and J dropped 4 bases, with 19 bases sitting between them. CDR3 length: 16 amino acids. This chain's CDR3 is CSVEAMVDFRTYGYTF. CDR3 sequence (DNA): TGCAGCGTTGAAGCTATGGTGGACTTCCGGACCTATGGCTACACCTTC.

The J gene is TRBJ2-7, the V gene TRBV12-3 or TRBV12-4; TRBD1 aligns across 8 bases. J lost 12 bases, V lost 6 bases, and 10 bases had no gene match. The CDR3 contains 12 residues. CDR3 in amino acids: CASSRSLGQGYF. In DNA, the CDR3 is TGTGCCAGCAGCCGATCTCTCGGACAGGGGTACTTC.